These T cell receptor beta chains were read from a single sample in a study of cytomegalovirus exposure and HLA in healthy donors. Assay used: immunoSEQ multiplex PCR; TCRdb lists only in-frame clones, some missing. The profile covers 100,000 to 150,000 clones, with more than 60% appearing a single time and around 3.9% taken by the ten largest. The sample comprised PBMCs. The receptors here all came from a woman aged 40 to 49 in good health and CMV-seronegative. Both conserved end residues are part of each CDR3. D genes are given only for firm matches.

d_call v_call cdr3_length cdr3_aa
TRBD1 TRBV7-2 15 CASSLPSGQQETQYF
TRBD2 TRBV4-3 15 CASSHTGLAEETQYF
TRBD2 TRBV4-3 15 CASSQGLAGDNEQFF
. TRBV7-9 16 CASSLVAGRGSDEQFF
. TRBV6-5 13 CASSYGPVGELFF
TRBD1 TRBV19 20 CASSIDPLTGAPTAAYGYTF
. TRBV18 18 CASSPPGGVPGNTGELFF
. TRBV30 14 CAWTGGSGLETQYF
. TRBV30 12 CAWITGKNIQYF
TRBD1 TRBV12-5 16 CASGLVRGQGNQPQHF
. TRBV5-1 17 CASSLEARGRDTGELFF
. TRBV2 12 CASGGAAETQYF
TRBD2 TRBV6-6 16 CATEGGGRSDTGELFF
. TRBV7-2 13 CASSSGVARPQHF
. TRBV7-9 14 CASSDQTRVGEQYF